A single sample is the source of the 24 T cell receptor beta chains below, sequenced in a study of blood T cell repertoires in COVID-19 (dated by TCRdb to between 2020 and 2021). Libraries were made using the immunoSEQ multiplex PCR assay. This immuneACCESS table, as held by TCRdb, lists in-frame sequences with V and J called but not all clones. Of the missing ones, under half trace to an unresolved V gene in checked studies; the others have no known cause. For this sample there are under 200,000 clones; nearly 90% appear just once. The top ten constitute around a fifth of the sample. The specimen sequenced was peripheral blood. The source is a man between 60 and 75 years old with active or convalescent COVID-19.

This chain connects TRBV25-1 to TRBJ2-1; the match to TRBD2 covers 9 bases. The CDR3 consists of 14 residues. Germline CDR1 and CDR2: MGHDK and SYGVNS. Unmatched junction bases numbered 2, after V lost 4 bases and J lost 4 bases. The CDR3 protein is CASSGAGGYNEQFF. The CDR3 DNA is TGTGCCAGCAGTGGCGCGGGGGGGTACAATGAGCAGTTCTTC.

The chain joins TRBV2 to TRBJ2-3, with D unresolved. V was pared by 7 bases and J by 6 bases, with 11 bases between. The germline gives CDR1 SNHLY, CDR2 FYNNEI. The CDR3 is 12 amino acids. The CDR3 sequence is CASTEYSDTQYF. CDR3 nucleotide sequence: TGTGCCAGCACAGAATACAGCGATACGCAGTATTTT. The full variable domain, rest sourced from reference TRBV2 and TRBJ2-3, is EPEVTQTPSHQVTQMGQEVILRCVPISNHLYFYWYRQILGQKVEFLVSFYNNEISEKSEIFDDQFSVERPDGSNFTLKIRSTKLEDSAMYFCASTEYSDTQYFGPGTRLTVL.

The CDR3 region is CATSRGDRGTDTQYF. In nucleotides, the CDR3 is TGTGCCACCAGCCGCGGGGACAGGGGCACAGATACGCAGTATTTT. The chain joins TRBV15 to TRBJ2-3; 9 nucleotides match TRBD1. CDR1 is LNHNV, CDR2 YYDKDF, per germline (reference sequence). Unmatched junction bases numbered 4, after V lost 5 bases and J lost 1 base. This CDR3 has 15 amino acids.

The chain uses TRBV4-1 and TRBJ2-1; 8 nucleotides match TRBD2. The germline V gene encodes CDR1 MGHRA and CDR2 YSYEKL. The CDR3 sequence is 17 residues long. With 1 base clipped from V and 1 base from J, the junction kept 6 bases outside the gene matches. CDR3 DNA: TGCGCCAGCAGCCAAGTTGCCGGGGGGGCGTCCTACAATGAGCAGTTCTTC. It translates to CASSQVAGGASYNEQFF.

This rearrangement joins TRBV15 to TRBJ1-2; a weak D match, TRBD1 (6 bases). Trimming removed 6 bases from V and 4 bases from J, with 18 bases in between. CDR1 LNHNV and CDR2 YYDKDF come from the germline V gene (reference sequence). CDR3 length equals 15 residues. The CDR3 spells CATRSTRGASYGYTF. The CDR3 DNA sequence: TGTGCCACCAGATCGACTCGGGGGGCTAGCTATGGCTACACCTTC.

The rearrangement uses TRBV4-2 and TRBJ2-7; D is possibly TRBD2 (6 bases). The length of the CDR3 is 16 residues. Germline CDR1 is LGHNA and CDR2 is YNFKEQ. Trimming shortened V by 2 bases and J by 0 bases, and 14 bases separated the two germline ends. The CDR3 DNA is TGTGCCAGCAGCCAACCCATTAGCGGATACTCCTACGAGCAGTACTTC. Its translation: CASSQPISGYSYEQYF.

The gene calls are TRBV9 and TRBJ2-2; 8 bases fit TRBD1. V lost 3 bases and J lost 9; bases outside the gene matches: 4. Germline-derived CDR1 and CDR2 are SGDLS and YYNGEE. CDR3 size: 13 residues. This CDR3 reads CASSAAGGRELFF. The CDR3 DNA follows: TGTGCCAGCAGCGCCGCAGGGGGCCGGGAGCTGTTTTTT.

The rearrangement uses TRBV21-1 and TRBJ1-2; the D segment call TRBD1 is taken from the table without a DNA check. TRBV21-1 counts as a pseudogene. This CDR3 comprises 16 residues. DNA of the CDR3: TGTGCCAGCAGCAAATACTATGTAAGGGACAGCTATGGCTACACCTTC. The encoded protein is CASSKYYVRDSYGYTF.

V and J are TRBV28 and TRBJ1-3; 8 bases are a match to TRBD1. The CDR3 is 15 residues long. With 6 bases clipped from V and 6 bases from J, the junction kept 10 bases outside the gene matches. From germline, CDR1 is MDHEN and CDR2 SYDVKM. The DNA for the CDR3 is TGTGCCAGCAGCCCGACAGGGGCCAGAGAAAACACCATATATTTT. Protein sequence: CASSPTGARENTIYF. Full variable domain (outside the CDR3, taken from reference TRBV28 and TRBJ1-3): DVKVTQSSRYLVKRTGEKVFLECVQDMDHENMFWYRQDPGLGLRLIYFSYDVKMKEKGDIPEGYSVSREKKERFSLILESASTNQTSMYLCASSPTGARENTIYFGEGSWLTVV.

CDR3: CASSQIQGYGYTF. Written as DNA, the CDR3 is TGTGCCAGCAGTCAAATACAGGGATATGGCTACACCTTC. The V call is TRBV12-3 or TRBV12-4, the J call TRBJ1-2; possibly TRBD1 for D (6 bases). Trimming pared 5 bases from V and 5 bases from J, leaving 12 bases between. The CDR3 has 13 amino acids.

The chain carries TRBV10-2 and TRBJ2-7; possibly TRBD1 for D (6 bases). V was shortened by 5 bases and J by 3 bases, with 14 bases between the two germline ends. The CDR3 has 14 amino acids. Germline CDR1 and CDR2: WSHSY and SAAADI. The CDR3 reads CASSQTGLVYEQYF. The CDR3 DNA is TGCGCCAGCAGTCAAACAGGGTTGGTCTACGAGCAGTACTTC.

This rearrangement joins TRBV5-1 to TRBJ2-5, with 11 bases fitting TRBD2. The ends lost 0 bases at V and 4 bases at J; junction bases unmatched: 5. The CDR3 consists of 16 residues. Per germline, CDR1 SGHRS and CDR2 YFSETQ. CDR3 nucleotide sequence: TGCGCCAGCAGCTTGGCTCTAGCGGGGGGTTCAGAGACCCAGTACTTC. Encoded protein: CASSLALAGGSETQYF.

The rearrangement joins TRBV4-2 to TRBJ1-1, with D hard to call. Looked up from germline, CDR1 is LGHNA and CDR2 is YNFKEQ. Trimming removed 1 base at V and 12 bases at J, with 18 bases between. The CDR3 covers 14 residues. The CDR3 spells CASSQVGGNRVTFF. CDR3 sequence (DNA): TGTGCCAGCAGCCAAGTAGGCGGGAATAGGGTAACTTTCTTT.

The chain carries TRBV9 and TRBJ1-6; D possibly corresponds to TRBD1 (6 bases). This CDR3 comprises 14 residues. Trimming left V 2 bases short and J 7 bases short, with 10 bases between. Germline assignment: CDR1 SGDLS and CDR2 YYNGEE. This CDR3 is CASSVRTENSPLHF. CDR3 coding DNA: TGTGCCAGCAGCGTGCGGACAGAGAATTCACCCCTCCACTTT.

This chain connects TRBV6-2 or TRBV6-3 to TRBJ2-5; D perhaps matches TRBD2 (6 bases). The germline V and J ends were trimmed by 2 bases and 5 bases, with 6 bases remaining between them. The CDR3 loop spans 12 amino acids. Germline CDR1 is MNHEY and CDR2 is SVGEGT. CDR3 DNA: TGTGCCAGCAGTTACGGGAGGGAGACCCAGTACTTC. Translation: CASSYGRETQYF.

The chain joins TRBV6-1 to TRBJ1-1, with 10 nucleotides matching TRBD1. Germline CDR1 MNHNS, CDR2 SASEGT. The CDR3 spans 14 residues. V gave up 3 bases and J gave up 8 bases; unmatched junction bases: 6. CDR3 amino acids: CASSDRQGAFEAFF. CDR3 in DNA: TGTGCCAGCAGTGACAGACAGGGGGCTTTCGAAGCTTTCTTT.

The chain is built from TRBV25-1 and TRBJ2-5, with 8 bases that match TRBD1. The CDR3 has 13 amino acids. Germline V gives CDR1 MGHDK, CDR2 SYGVNS. The junction had 5 bases not matched to a gene; V was cut back by 6 bases and J by 5 bases. As DNA, the CDR3 is TGTGCCAGCAGGGTGACAGGGGACGAGACCCAGTACTTC. It codes for CASRVTGDETQYF.

The V gene is TRBV7-9, the J gene TRBJ2-1, with 7 bases matching TRBD2. The CDR3 has 14 residues. The V gene end was trimmed by 4 bases and the J gene end by 9 bases; junction bases not matched to a gene: 9. In germline, CDR1 is SEHNR, CDR2 FQNEAQ (reference sequence). The CDR3 spells CASSSRWEGAEQFF. The CDR3 DNA reads TGTGCCAGCAGCTCCCGATGGGAGGGAGCTGAGCAGTTCTTC.

The rearrangement links TRBV2 to TRBJ1-5; tentatively, D is TRBD1 (6 bases). Trimming left V 6 bases short and J 7 bases short, with 13 bases between. This CDR3 is built from 13 residues. Germline V gene sequence: CDR1 SNHLY, CDR2 FYNNEI. The CDR3 sequence: CASSGQGHQPQHF. The CDR3 DNA reads TGTGCCAGCAGCGGGCAGGGGCACCAGCCCCAGCATTTT.

V is TRBV6-2 or TRBV6-3 and J is TRBJ2-1; TRBD2 might be the D (6 bases). The CDR3 covers 13 residues. The germline CDR1 and CDR2 sequences are MNHEY and SVGEGT. V was cut by 2 bases and J by 4 bases, with 6 bases left in between. The CDR3: CASSYGTYNEQFF. In DNA, the CDR3 is TGTGCCAGCAGTTACGGGACTTACAATGAGCAGTTCTTC.

This clone occurred once. The V and J genes are TRBV10-3 and TRBJ1-1, with 7 bases aligning to TRBD1. Trimming removed 2 bases from V and 1 base from J; junction bases left unmatched: 1. The CDR3 has 14 residues. Germline CDR1 and CDR2: ENHRY and SYGVKD. Here the CDR3 reads CAISERTGNTEAFF. CDR3 nucleotides: TGTGCCATCAGTGAGCGGACAGGGAACACTGAAGCTTTCTTT.

This sequence joins TRBV15 and TRBJ1-5; no clear D gene. The CDR3 is 15 amino acids. With 3 bases removed from V and 7 bases from J, the gap between germline ends came to 16 bases. Germline V gene sequence: CDR1 LNHNV, CDR2 YYDKDF (reference sequence). The CDR3 protein is CATSRVKEGIQPQHF. The CDR3 coding sequence is TGTGCCACCAGCAGGGTTAAGGAGGGAATCCAGCCCCAGCATTTT.

The chain is built from TRBV25-1 and TRBJ2-7, with 9 bases aligning to TRBD1. V shed 5 bases and J 4 bases; nucleotides not matched to a gene: 9. This CDR3 has 15 residues. The V gene's germline CDR1 is MGHDK and CDR2 SYGVNS. The CDR3 DNA sequence: TGTGCCAGCAGTACCCAGACAGGGGGTGGTTACGAGCAGTACTTC. The encoded protein is CASSTQTGGGYEQYF.

The CDR3 nucleotides read TGTGCCAGCAGGGATACAGGGGGCGGAAATTCACCCCTCCACTTT. Its translation: CASRDTGGGNSPLHF. The chain recombines TRBV6-4 with TRBJ1-6; 9 bases align to TRBD1. Germline V gene lookup returns CDR1 MRHNA and CDR2 SNTAGT. The CDR3 loop spans 15 amino acids. Trimming removed 6 bases from V and 7 bases from J; junction bases left unmatched: 7.